What follows are 15 T cell receptor beta chains derived from one specimen sequenced in a study of identical twins. TCRdb redid the calling of the 5' RACE reads with MiXCR, one entry per CDR3 protein. The repertoire holds roughly 1.6 million distinct CDR3 sequences, around 33% seen once, with about 0.27% in the top ten. Material: cord blood. The receptors come from a newborn girl in good health.

This clonotype was counted only a few times. V usage is TRBV6-6 and J usage is TRBJ1-1, with a weak D call TRBD1 (6 bases). This CDR3 spans 14 amino acids. Deletions cut 10 bases from V and 0 bases from J, with 15 bases between. Germline CDR1 reads MNHNY; CDR2 reads SVGAGI (reference sequence). The CDR3 nucleotides are TGTGCCACCAAGGACAGCCTTATGAACACTGAAGCTTTCTTT. Translated: CATKDSLMNTEAFF.

With respect to this clonotype: A junction end diverges from the germline sequence, so it may reflect a read error. V usage is TRBV20-1 and J usage is TRBJ2-4, with 7 nucleotides matching TRBD1. This CDR3 has 16 residues. CDR1 and CDR2 from the germline V gene are DFQATT and SNEGSKA (reference sequence). The CDR3 spells CGAWDSRMPAKNIQYF. CDR3 coding DNA: TGCGGTGCTTGGGACAGCAGAATGCCGGCCAAAAACATTCAGTACTTC.

The table lists this clonotype with a few counts. The CDR3 nucleotides are TGTGCCAGCACCCTCGGCCTAGCGGTAACCTACGAGCAGTACTTC. Amino acid sequence: CASTLGLAVTYEQYF. This chain uses TRBV2 with TRBJ2-7, with 7 bases fitting TRBD2. V lost 7 bases and J lost 2; bases outside the gene matches: 11. CDR3 length: 15 residues. Per germline, CDR1 SNHLY and CDR2 FYNNEI.

The V gene is TRBV29-1, the J gene TRBJ1-4; D perhaps matches TRBD1 (5 bases). CDR3 length: 15 residues. Germline CDR1 and CDR2: SQVTM and ANQGSEA. V dropped 3 bases and J dropped 2 bases, with 13 bases sitting between them. The CDR3 reads CSVDKGEWTNEKLFF. CDR3 DNA sequence: TGCAGCGTTGATAAAGGGGAATGGACTAATGAAAAACTGTTTTTT.

V is TRBV20-1 and J is TRBJ1-6; D gene unclear. In germline, CDR1 is DFQATT, CDR2 SNEGSKA (reference sequence). The CDR3 contains 16 residues. V shed 0 bases and J shed 6 bases, with 15 bases lying between them. The CDR3 sequence is CSARDIVGQANSPLHF. As DNA, the CDR3 is TGCAGTGCTAGAGATATAGTAGGGCAGGCTAATTCACCCCTCCACTTT.

This clonotype was detected only a few times. The rearrangement joins TRBV3-1 to TRBJ2-4; the D is unclear. V lost 1 base, J lost 0 bases, and 7 bases lay in between. This CDR3 is built from 15 residues. Germline CDR1 reads LGHDT; CDR2 reads YNNKEL (reference sequence). The CDR3 coding sequence is TGTGCCAGCAGCCAAGCAACGGTAGCCAAAAACATTCAGTACTTC. Protein: CASSQATVAKNIQYF. The whole variable domain, remainder taken from reference TRBV3-1 and TRBJ2-4, is DTAVSQTPKYLVTQMGNDKSIKCEQNLGHDTMYWYKQDSKKFLKIMFSYNNKELIINETVPNRFSPKSPDKAHLNLHINSLELGDSAVYFCASSQATVAKNIQYFGAGTRLSVL.

The chain uses TRBV14 and TRBJ2-1, with D uncertain. Germline V gene sequence: CDR1 SGHDN, CDR2 FVKESK. This CDR3 has 12 residues. Trimming shortened V by 1 base and J by 13 bases, and 11 bases separated the two germline ends. Here the CDR3 reads CASSQGLATQFF. The CDR3 DNA follows: TGTGCCAGCAGCCAAGGCCTGGCGACCCAGTTCTTC.

About this clonotype: A single base separates this from a much larger clone, so it may be a read error. The chain employs TRBV6-5 and TRBJ2-4; D unresolved. V was trimmed by 0 bases and J by 2 bases, leaving 8 bases between them. The CDR3 contains 15 residues. Germline loops: CDR1 MNHEY, CDR2 SVGAGI. The CDR3 sequence: CASSYSPMTKNIQYF. For the CDR3, the DNA is TGTGCCAGCAGTTACTCTCCCATGACCAAAAACATTCAGTACTTC.

The rearrangement joins TRBV12-3 or TRBV12-4 to TRBJ2-4; no clear D gene. The CDR3 has 14 residues. V was shortened by 3 bases and J by 7 bases, with 13 bases between the two germline ends. The CDR3 nucleotides read TGTGCCAGCAGTTTCCTGGGGAATTGGAACATTCAGTACTTC. This translates into CASSFLGNWNIQYF.

The rearrangement joins TRBV7-2 to TRBJ2-1; no firm D call. The germline V gene encodes CDR1 SGHTA and CDR2 FQGNSA. The CDR3 has 12 residues. V was cut by 5 bases and J by 10 bases, with 12 bases left in between. The CDR3 spells CASSPPSYEQFF. CDR3 DNA sequence: TGTGCCAGCAGCCCGCCATCCTACGAGCAGTTCTTC.

This clonotype was counted a few times. The V call is TRBV5-1, the J call TRBJ2-5; D call uncertain. Germline V gene lookup returns CDR1 SGHRS and CDR2 YFSETQ. The CDR3 sequence is 14 residues long. V was shortened by 0 bases and J by 5 bases, with 11 bases between the two germline ends. This CDR3 reads CASSLAGFHETQYF. The DNA for the CDR3 is TGCGCCAGCAGCTTGGCTGGGTTTCACGAGACCCAGTACTTC.

The V and J genes are TRBV20-1 and TRBJ2-3, with 8 bases identical to TRBD1. The CDR3 totals 13 residues. Unmatched junction bases numbered 9, after V lost 7 bases and J lost 6 bases. Germline-derived CDR1 and CDR2 are DFQATT and SNEGSKA (reference sequence). The CDR3 region is CSETGESGDTQYF. For the CDR3, the DNA is TGCAGTGAGACAGGGGAGTCGGGGGATACGCAGTATTTT.

This clonotype was seen ten or more times. CDR3 in amino acids: CASSSGVSNQPQHF. The CDR3 DNA reads as TGTGCCAGCAGTTCAGGGGTGAGCAATCAGCCCCAGCATTTT. This sequence joins TRBV3-1 and TRBJ1-5, with D possibly matching TRBD1 (6 bases). Deletions cut 6 bases from V and 1 base from J, with 10 bases between. CDR1 is LGHDT, CDR2 YNNKEL, per germline (reference sequence). CDR3 size: 14 residues.

This clonotype showed up just once. V usage is TRBV20-1 and J usage is TRBJ2-1; D gene unclear. Germline values: CDR1 DFQATT, CDR2 SNEGSKA (reference sequence). V lost 1 base and J 5 bases, leaving 6 bases between the germline ends. The CDR3 length is 12 residues. CDR3 sequence: CSARAEDNEQFF. The CDR3 DNA reads as TGCAGTGCTAGAGCAGAGGACAATGAGCAGTTCTTC.

The chain recombines TRBV16 with TRBJ1-1, with a possible D match to TRBD1 (5 bases). The ends were cut back, 1 base at V and 0 bases at J, with 15 bases in the middle. The CDR3 contains 17 residues. Germline V gene sequence: CDR1 KGHSY, CDR2 FQNENV. The CDR3: CASSQYQGAYMNTEAFF. CDR3 in DNA: TGTGCCAGCAGCCAATATCAGGGTGCCTATATGAACACTGAAGCTTTCTTT.